This T cell receptor (beta chain) was sequenced in a study of OX40 agonist ivuxolimab in advanced cancers. With respect to the entire study: Ivuxolimab was a fully human IgG2 agonistic monoclonal antibody targeting the costimulatory receptor OX40 (CD134). Prior anti-PD-1, anti-PD-L1 or anti-CTLA-4 therapy was permitted, and 40% of dose-escalation patients had received checkpoint inhibitors. Peripheral TCRbeta sequencing was intended to test whether TCR sequence diversity was altered and clonal T-cell expansion was caused by ivuxolimab. Partial responses occurred in three dose-escalation patients: two with cutaneous melanoma and one with hepatocellular carcinoma. Among the roughly 50 dose-escalation patients, around 20 had hepatocellular carcinoma, 15 or so melanoma, 9 renal cell carcinoma and 9 head and neck cancer. Intravenous ivuxolimab was administered to patients every 2 weeks at six dose levels: 0.01, 0.1, 0.3, 1.5, 3 and 10 mg/kg. In the dose-escalation cohort, around four fifths of patients were male, and the mean age was approximately 60 years with a range of about 20 to 80. The paper covers the monotherapy dose-escalation part of the phase I ivuxolimab trial, which included N of about 50 patients.

Unmatched junction bases come to 6, with V trimmed by 8 bases and J by 6 bases. The CDR1 and CDR2 encoded by the germline V gene are MNHNS and SASEGT. Measured from the cysteine to the phenylalanine, the CDR3 is 15 residues long. Left in the record is the CDR3 DNA by itself, 45 bases read in frame from the first base. Patients with autoimmune disease history or receiving systemic immunosuppression were excluded from the trial. Peripheral blood for TCR sequencing was collected from all dose cohorts at baseline, on cycle 4 day 1, and on cycle 7 day 1. Samples were obtained from an open-label, multicenter, first-in-human phase I dose-escalation trial of ivuxolimab. Adults with locally advanced or metastatic melanoma, renal cell carcinoma, hepatocellular carcinoma or head and neck squamous cell carcinoma were enrolled in the trial. CD4+ and CD8+ T cells were sorted separately from peripheral blood before TCR sequencing.

On this clone itself: Its antigen is still unknown. Qualities for individual bases were not recorded, and no much larger clone is one base off.

Overall results and qualifications from the work: After ivuxolimab, CD8+ T cells had more expanded clones than CD4+ T cells on average. Antigen specificity was not determined for the clonally expanded peripheral T cells. At doses of 0.1 to 3.0 mg/kg, clonal expansion of both CD4+ and CD8+ T cells in blood was seen between baseline and week 6. In the 0.1-3.0 mg/kg groups, partial responders were among the patients with the lowest normalized peripheral clonal expansion, particularly in CD8+ T cells. Low levels of normalized T-cell clonal expansion were also seen in some patients who did not respond.

Genomic DNA was extracted from sorted cells for sequencing of the TCRbeta CDR3 region. The immunoSEQ Assay was used for sequencing of TCRbeta CDR3 regions. This immuneACCESS table, as held by TCRdb, lists in-frame sequences with V and J called but not all clones. Of the missing ones, under half trace to an unresolved V gene in checked studies; the others have no known cause. The sample data list 20,000 to 30,000 clones, and around 77% of these were observed just once. Of the sample, more than 10% falls within the top ten clones. The TCR sequence derives from an adult with an advanced solid tumor such as melanoma, head and neck, liver or kidney cancer. This chain is built from TRBV6-1 and TRBJ2-1, and 14 junctional nucleotides match TRBD2. Specimen: CD4+ or CD8+ T cells sorted from blood, collected in a trial of the OX40 agonist ivuxolimab. The CDR3 protein: CASRRTSGGTNEQFF. Here is the DNA: TGTGCCAGCCGTCGGACTAGCGGGGGGACCAATGAGCAGTTCTTC.